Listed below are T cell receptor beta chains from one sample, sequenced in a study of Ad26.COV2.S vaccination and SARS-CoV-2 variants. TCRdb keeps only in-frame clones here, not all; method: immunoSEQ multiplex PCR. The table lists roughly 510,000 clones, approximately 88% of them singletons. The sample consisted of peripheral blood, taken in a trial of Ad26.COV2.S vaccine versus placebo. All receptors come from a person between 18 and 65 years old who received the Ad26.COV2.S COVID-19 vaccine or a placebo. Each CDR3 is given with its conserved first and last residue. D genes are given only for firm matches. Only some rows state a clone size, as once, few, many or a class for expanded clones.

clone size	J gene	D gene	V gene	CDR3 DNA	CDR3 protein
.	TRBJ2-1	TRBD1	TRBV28	TGTGCCAGCAGTTTAGGGACAGATTTTCACAATGAGCAGTTCTTC	CASSLGTDFHNEQFF
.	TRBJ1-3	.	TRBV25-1	TGTGCCAGCACCCAACCGGGTGGGTTCGTGCCTGGAAACACCATATATTTT	CASTQPGGFVPGNTIYF
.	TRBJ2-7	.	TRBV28	TGTGCCAGCAGGCCACAGGGAAGGGGCTACGAGCAGTACTTC	CASRPQGRGYEQYF
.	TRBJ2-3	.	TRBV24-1	TGTGCCACCAGTGATTCAGGAAGCACAGATACGCAGTATTTT	CATSDSGSTDTQYF
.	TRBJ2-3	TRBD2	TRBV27	TGTGCCAGCAGTTTCGGCGGGAGGGCCACAGATACGCAGTATTTT	CASSFGGRATDTQYF
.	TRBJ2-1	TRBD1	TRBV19	TGTGCCAGTAGTATCGGACAGGCTGGAGAGCAGTTCTTC	CASSIGQAGEQFF
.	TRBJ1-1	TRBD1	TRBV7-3	TGTGCCAGCAGCCCAACAGGGGAGGGAACTGAAGCTTTCTTT	CASSPTGEGTEAFF
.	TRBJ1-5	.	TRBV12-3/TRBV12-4	TGTGCCAGCAGTACTAGCAATCAGCCCCAGCATTTT	CASSTSNQPQHF
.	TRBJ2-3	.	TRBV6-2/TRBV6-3	TGTGCCAGCAGTCCAGTTGGGGGAGGAGTGGTTACGCAGTATTTT	CASSPVGGGVVTQYF
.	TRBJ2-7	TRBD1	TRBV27	TGTGCCAGCAGACCTACAGGGGCCTACGAGCAGTACTTC	CASRPTGAYEQYF
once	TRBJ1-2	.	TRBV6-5	TGTGCCAGCAGTTACGGGGTTGAACAGGACCACACCTTC	CASSYGVEQDHTF
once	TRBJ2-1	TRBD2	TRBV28	TGTGCCAGCAGTTTAATAGCGGGCTCCTACAATGAGCAGTTCTTC	CASSLIAGSYNEQFF
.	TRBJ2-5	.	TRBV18	TGTGCCAGCTCATATCAAGAGACCCAGTACTTC	CASSYQETQYF
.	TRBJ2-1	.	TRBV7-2	TGTGCCAGCAGCTTCGGAACCTACAATGAGCAGTTCTTC	CASSFGTYNEQFF
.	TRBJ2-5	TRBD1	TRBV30	TGTGCCTGGAGTCAATCCGGGACAGTAAAAGAGACCCAGTACTTC	CAWSQSGTVKETQYF
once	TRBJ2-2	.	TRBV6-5	TGTGCCAGCAGTTACGGTGGGGACACCGGGGAGCTGTTTTTT	CASSYGGDTGELFF
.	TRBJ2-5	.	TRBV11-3	TGTGCCAGCAGCCTCGGGGGACAAGAGACCCAGTACTTC	CASSLGGQETQYF
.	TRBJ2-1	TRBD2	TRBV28	TGTGCCAGCACTGAAAGCGGGAGCTCCTACAATGAGCAGTTCTTC	CASTESGSSYNEQFF
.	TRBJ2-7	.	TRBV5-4	TGTGCCAGCAGCCCTAGTAGAGCGAGACCTCATTACGAGCAGTACTTC	CASSPSRARPHYEQYF
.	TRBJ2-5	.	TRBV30	TGTGCCTGGGGGGCGGGCACTCACCAAGAGACCCAGTACTTC	CAWGAGTHQETQYF
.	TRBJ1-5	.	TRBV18	TGTGCCAGCTCCCCAGGGTATAGCAATCAGCCCCAGCATTTT	CASSPGYSNQPQHF
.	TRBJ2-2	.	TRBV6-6	TGTGCCAGCAAAAACACCGGGGAGCTGTTTTTT	CASKNTGELFF
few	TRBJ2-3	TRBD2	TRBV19	TGTGCCAGTAGTAGCGGGAGGGGAGATACGCAGTATTTT	CASSSGRGDTQYF
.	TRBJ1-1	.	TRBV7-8	TGTGCCAGCAGCCCCGCCCGCCTCAGCGGCACTGAAGCTTTCTTT	CASSPARLSGTEAFF
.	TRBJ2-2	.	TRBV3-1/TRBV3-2	TGTGCCAGCAGCCAACGAGCAGGGTGGACCGGGGAGCTGTTTTTT	CASSQRAGWTGELFF
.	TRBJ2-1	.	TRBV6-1	TGTGCCAGCAGTGAGGCCCACAGGACGTTTGAGCAGTTCTTC	CASSEAHRTFEQFF